What follows are 11 T cell receptor beta chains derived from one specimen sequenced in a study of Graves' ophthalmopathy and Graves' hyperthyroidism. RNA transcripts served as template for amplifying TCR beta CDR3 sequences. Scientists carried out first-round RT-PCR using HTBI primers and then a second-round multiplex PCR. TCRdb re-analysed the multiplex PCR reads in MiXCR, keeping a single row per CDR3 protein. The table shows hundreds of thousands of distinct CDR3 sequences, with around 21% occurring only once. Sequencing was performed on peripheral blood. The origin of the receptors is a woman aged 18-29 years with stable Graves' hyperthyroidism.

This clonotype showed up just a few times. The rearrangement uses TRBV11-2 and TRBJ2-7, with D possibly TRBD2 on 5 matching bases. The V end was cut by 5 bases, the J end by 3 bases, with 14 bases between. Germline V CDR1 and CDR2: SGHAT, FQNNGV. This CDR3 contains 14 residues. The DNA for the CDR3 is TGTGCCAGCAGCAGAGCTTTGAGCGGCTACGAGCAGTACTTC. Its translation is CASSRALSGYEQYF.

This clonotype was found many times. The rearrangement joins TRBV24-1 to TRBJ2-5; D gene ambiguous. Germline V lookup: CDR1 KGHDR, CDR2 SFDVKD. The CDR3 runs 13 residues. The V and J ends lost 0 bases and 1 base respectively, with 2 bases between them. CDR3 in DNA: TGTGCCACCAGTGATTTGATCCAAGAGACCCAGTACTTC. Translated, it gives CATSDLIQETQYF.

This clonotype was seen ten or more times. The chain uses TRBV20-1 and TRBJ1-5; tentatively, D is TRBD1 (6 bases). Trimming shortened V by 3 bases and J by 8 bases, and 11 bases separated the two germline ends. Germline loops: CDR1 DFQATT, CDR2 SNEGSKA (reference sequence). The CDR3 is 12 amino acids. As DNA, the CDR3 is TGCAGTGCTAGTCAGGGGATGGAGCCCCAGCATTTT. Amino acid sequence: CSASQGMEPQHF.

The chain joins TRBV15 to TRBJ1-5, with D tentatively TRBD1 (5 bases). CDR1 LNHNV and CDR2 YYDKDF come from the germline V gene (reference sequence). The CDR3 extends over 17 amino acids. Trimming removed 0 bases from V and 1 base from J, with 13 bases in between. CDR3 coding DNA: TGTGCCACCAGCAGAGATTCCCCAGGGAAGAGCAATCAGCCCCAGCATTTT. It codes for CATSRDSPGKSNQPQHF.

This chain joins TRBV19 and TRBJ1-1; a possible D gene is TRBD1 (6 bases). The CDR3 totals 13 residues. Germline V gene data show CDR1 as LNHDA and CDR2 as SQIVND (reference sequence). V lost 8 bases, J lost 2 bases, and 12 bases lay in between. CDR3 in DNA: TGTGCCAGTTGCGGACAGTTTAACACTGAAGCTTTCTTT. As protein: CASCGQFNTEAFF.

The gene calls are TRBV27 and TRBJ2-5, with no clear D. The CDR3 spans 14 residues. V was trimmed by 3 bases and J by 7 bases, leaving 15 bases between them. In germline, CDR1 is MNHEY, CDR2 SMNVEV (reference sequence). The DNA of the CDR3 is TGTGCCAGCAGTTTGAAGGTCAGGTTGGGGACCCAGTACTTC. This gives the protein CASSLKVRLGTQYF.

In the case of this clonotype: This may arise from a read error, as a much more abundant clone is one base away. V and J are TRBV18 and TRBJ2-2; no clear D gene. The CDR3 covers 14 residues. Germline V gene lookup returns CDR1 KGHSH and CDR2 LQKENI. Between the trimmed V and J ends, which lost 0 bases and 3 bases, there was a span of 5 bases. CDR3 sequence: CASSPPLDTGELFF. The CDR3 DNA reads TGTGCCAGCTCACCACCCCTGGACACCGGGGAGCTGTTTTTT.

This clonotype was found many times. DNA of the CDR3: TGTGCCAGCTCACCGGGGATGGCCACCTTCTATGGCTACACCTTC. Amino acid sequence: CASSPGMATFYGYTF. The genes are TRBV18 and TRBJ1-2; D is uncertain. V was shortened by 3 bases and J by 4 bases, with 15 bases between the two germline ends. Germline values: CDR1 KGHSH, CDR2 LQKENI. The CDR3 covers 15 residues.

The rearrangement links TRBV6-4 to TRBJ2-3, with D maybe TRBD2 (5 bases). The germline V gene encodes CDR1 MRHNA and CDR2 SNTAGT. V lost 6 bases to trimming and J lost 1 base, with 17 bases between them. The CDR3 runs to 16 residues. The chain's CDR3 is CASRPTVGSGTDTQYF. The CDR3 DNA is TGTGCCAGCAGGCCTACCGTAGGGAGCGGCACAGATACGCAGTATTTT.

This sequence joins TRBV12-3 or TRBV12-4 and TRBJ1-2; 7 bases line up with TRBD1. The CDR3 covers 15 residues. With 3 bases clipped from V and 0 bases from J, the junction kept 4 bases outside the gene matches. The CDR3 DNA sequence: TGTGCCAGCAGTTTCATGACAGGGTCTAACTATGGCTACACCTTC. As protein: CASSFMTGSNYGYTF.

Ten or more counts support this clonotype. The chain is built from TRBV12-3 or TRBV12-4 and TRBJ2-2; tentative D call: TRBD1 (6 bases). The CDR3 runs to 15 residues. Trimming stripped 3 bases from V and 1 base from J, with 9 bases between. CDR3 DNA: TGTGCCAGCAGTTTGACAGGCCTGAACACCGGGGAGCTGTTTTTT. Translation: CASSLTGLNTGELFF.